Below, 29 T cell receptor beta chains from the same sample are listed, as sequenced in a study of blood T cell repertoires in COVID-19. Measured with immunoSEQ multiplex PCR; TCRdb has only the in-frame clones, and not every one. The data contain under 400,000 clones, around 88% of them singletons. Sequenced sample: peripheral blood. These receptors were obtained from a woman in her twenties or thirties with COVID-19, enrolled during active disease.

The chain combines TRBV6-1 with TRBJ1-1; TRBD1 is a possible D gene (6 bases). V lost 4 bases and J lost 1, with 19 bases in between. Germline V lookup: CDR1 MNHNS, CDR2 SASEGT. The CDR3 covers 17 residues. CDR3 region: CASSVASSTGANTEAFF. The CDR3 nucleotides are TGTGCCAGCAGTGTTGCCTCATCGACAGGCGCGAACACTGAAGCTTTCTTT.

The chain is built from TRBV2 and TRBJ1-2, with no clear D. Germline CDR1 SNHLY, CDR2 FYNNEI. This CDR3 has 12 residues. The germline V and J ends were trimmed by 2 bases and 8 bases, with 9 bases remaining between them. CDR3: CASSETVGGYTF. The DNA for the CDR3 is TGTGCCAGCAGTGAAACAGTAGGCGGCTACACCTTC. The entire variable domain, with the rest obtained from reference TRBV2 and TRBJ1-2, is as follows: EPEVTQTPSHQVTQMGQEVILRCVPISNHLYFYWYRQILGQKVEFLVSFYNNEISEKSEIFDDQFSVERPDGSNFTLKIRSTKLEDSAMYFCASSETVGGYTFGSGTRLTVV.

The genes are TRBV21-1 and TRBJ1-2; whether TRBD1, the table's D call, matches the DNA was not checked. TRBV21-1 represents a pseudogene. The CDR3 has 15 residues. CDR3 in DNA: TGTGCCAGCAGCGCCCGGACAGGGGCATTCGGTGGCTACACCTTC. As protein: CASSARTGAFGGYTF.

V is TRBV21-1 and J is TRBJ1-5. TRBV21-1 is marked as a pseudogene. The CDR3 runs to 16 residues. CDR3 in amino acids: CASRQAPIGSNQPQHF. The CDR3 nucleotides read TGTGCCAGCAGACAAGCCCCCATCGGGTCCAATCAGCCCCAGCATTTT.

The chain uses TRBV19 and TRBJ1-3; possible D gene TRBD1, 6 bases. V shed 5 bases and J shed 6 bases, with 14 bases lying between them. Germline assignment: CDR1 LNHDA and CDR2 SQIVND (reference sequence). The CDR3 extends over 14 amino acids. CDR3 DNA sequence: TGTGCCAGTAGTCTCCCGGGACAACTAAACACCATATATTTT. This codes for CASSLPGQLNTIYF. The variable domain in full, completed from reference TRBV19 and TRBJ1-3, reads DGGITQSPKYLFRKEGQNVTLSCEQNLNHDAMYWYRQDPGQGLRLIYYSQIVNDFQKGDIAEGYSVSREKKESFPLTVTSAQKNPTAFYLCASSLPGQLNTIYFGEGSWLTVV.

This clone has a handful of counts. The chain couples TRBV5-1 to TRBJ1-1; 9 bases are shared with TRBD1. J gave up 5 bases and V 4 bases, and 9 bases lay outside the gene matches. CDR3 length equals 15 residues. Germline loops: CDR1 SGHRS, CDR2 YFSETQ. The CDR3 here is CASSRDRVAGTEAFF. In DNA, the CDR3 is TGCGCCAGCAGCCGGGACAGGGTCGCGGGGACTGAAGCTTTCTTT.

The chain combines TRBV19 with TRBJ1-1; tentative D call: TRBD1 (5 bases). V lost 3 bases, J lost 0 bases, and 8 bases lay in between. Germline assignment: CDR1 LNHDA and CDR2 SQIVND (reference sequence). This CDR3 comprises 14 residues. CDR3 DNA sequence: TGTGCCAGTAGTATGGGGGGGATGAACACTGAAGCTTTCTTT. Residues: CASSMGGMNTEAFF.

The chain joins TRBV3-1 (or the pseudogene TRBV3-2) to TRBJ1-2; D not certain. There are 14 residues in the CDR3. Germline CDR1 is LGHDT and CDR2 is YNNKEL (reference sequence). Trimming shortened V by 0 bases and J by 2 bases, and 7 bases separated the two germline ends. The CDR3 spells CASSQDHSNYGYTF. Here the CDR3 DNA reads TGTGCCAGCAGCCAAGATCATAGCAACTATGGCTACACCTTC.

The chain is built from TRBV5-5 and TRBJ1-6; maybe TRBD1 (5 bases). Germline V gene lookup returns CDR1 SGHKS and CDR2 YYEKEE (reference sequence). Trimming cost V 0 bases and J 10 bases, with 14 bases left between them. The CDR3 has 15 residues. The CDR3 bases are TGTGCCAGCAGCTTGGGTCCGGGCCCAGGGTCACCCCTCCACTTT. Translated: CASSLGPGPGSPLHF.

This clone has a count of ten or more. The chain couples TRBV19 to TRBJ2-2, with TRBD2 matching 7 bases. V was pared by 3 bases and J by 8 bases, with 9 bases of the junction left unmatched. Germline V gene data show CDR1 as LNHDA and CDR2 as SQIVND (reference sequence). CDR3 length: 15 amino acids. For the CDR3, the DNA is TGTGCCAGTAGTATGAATTCGGGAGGAGCTGGGGAGCTGTTTTTT. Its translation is CASSMNSGGAGELFF.

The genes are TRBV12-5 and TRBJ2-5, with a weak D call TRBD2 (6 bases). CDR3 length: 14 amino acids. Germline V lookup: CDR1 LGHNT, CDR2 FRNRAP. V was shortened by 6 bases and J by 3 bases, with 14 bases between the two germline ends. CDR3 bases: TGTGCTAGTGGCCCGCGGGGTGATGAAGAGACCCAGTACTTC. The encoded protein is CASGPRGDEETQYF.

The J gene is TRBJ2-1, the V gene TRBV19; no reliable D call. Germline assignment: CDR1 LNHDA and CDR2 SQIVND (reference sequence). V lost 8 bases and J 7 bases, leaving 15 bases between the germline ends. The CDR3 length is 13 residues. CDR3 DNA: TGTGCCAGTGCCCTGGCCTTGTGGAATGAGCAGTTCTTC. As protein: CASALALWNEQFF.

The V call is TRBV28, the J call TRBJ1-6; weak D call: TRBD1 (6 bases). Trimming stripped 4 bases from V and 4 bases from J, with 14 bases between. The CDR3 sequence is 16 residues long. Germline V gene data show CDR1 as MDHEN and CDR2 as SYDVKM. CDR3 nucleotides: TGTGCCAGCAGTTCCGTCGGACAGCAATATAATTCACCCCTCCACTTT. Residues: CASSSVGQQYNSPLHF.

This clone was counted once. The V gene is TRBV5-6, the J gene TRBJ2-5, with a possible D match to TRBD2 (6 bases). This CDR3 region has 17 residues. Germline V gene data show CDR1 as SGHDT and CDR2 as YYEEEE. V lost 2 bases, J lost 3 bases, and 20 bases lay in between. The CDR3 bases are TGTGCCAGCAGCTTCATTGGTGGGGCATCGGGAGAAGAGACCCAGTACTTC. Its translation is CASSFIGGASGEETQYF.

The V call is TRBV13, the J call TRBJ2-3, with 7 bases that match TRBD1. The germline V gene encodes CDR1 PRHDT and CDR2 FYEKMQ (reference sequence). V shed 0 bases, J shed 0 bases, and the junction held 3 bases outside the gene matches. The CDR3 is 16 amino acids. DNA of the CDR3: TGTGCCAGCAGCTTAGGGACAGGGTGGAGCACAGATACGCAGTATTTT. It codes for CASSLGTGWSTDTQYF.

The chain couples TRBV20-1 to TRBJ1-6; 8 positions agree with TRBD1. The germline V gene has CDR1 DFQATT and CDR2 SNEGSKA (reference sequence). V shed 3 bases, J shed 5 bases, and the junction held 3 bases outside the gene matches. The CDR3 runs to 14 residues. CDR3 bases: TGCAGTGCTAGTTCGGGACAGGATAATTCACCCCTCCACTTT. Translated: CSASSGQDNSPLHF.

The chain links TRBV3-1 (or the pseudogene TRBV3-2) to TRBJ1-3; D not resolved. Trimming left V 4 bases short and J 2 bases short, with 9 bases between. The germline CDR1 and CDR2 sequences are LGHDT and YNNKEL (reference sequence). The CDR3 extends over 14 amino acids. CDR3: CASSRDVAGNTIYF. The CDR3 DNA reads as TGTGCCAGCAGCCGCGATGTCGCTGGAAACACCATATATTTT.

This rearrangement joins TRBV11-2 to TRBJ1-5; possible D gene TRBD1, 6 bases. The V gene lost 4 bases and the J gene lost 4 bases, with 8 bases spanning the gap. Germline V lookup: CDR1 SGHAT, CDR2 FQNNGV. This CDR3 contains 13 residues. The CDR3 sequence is CASSWDKNQPQHF. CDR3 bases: TGTGCCAGCAGCTGGGACAAGAATCAGCCCCAGCATTTT.

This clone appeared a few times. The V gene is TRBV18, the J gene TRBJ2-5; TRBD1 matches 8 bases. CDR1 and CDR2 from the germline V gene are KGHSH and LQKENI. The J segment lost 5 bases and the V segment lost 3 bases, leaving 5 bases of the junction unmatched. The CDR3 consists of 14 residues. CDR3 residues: CASSPDRGGETQYF. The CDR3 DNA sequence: TGTGCCAGCTCACCTGACAGGGGCGGGGAGACCCAGTACTTC.

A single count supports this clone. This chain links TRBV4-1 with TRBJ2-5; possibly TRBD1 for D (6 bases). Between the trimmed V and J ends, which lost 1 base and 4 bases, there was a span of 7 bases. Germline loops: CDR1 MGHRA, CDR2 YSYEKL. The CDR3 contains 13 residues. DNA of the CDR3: TGCGCCAGCAGCCAAGTCAGGGGAGAGACCCAGTACTTC. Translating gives CASSQVRGETQYF.

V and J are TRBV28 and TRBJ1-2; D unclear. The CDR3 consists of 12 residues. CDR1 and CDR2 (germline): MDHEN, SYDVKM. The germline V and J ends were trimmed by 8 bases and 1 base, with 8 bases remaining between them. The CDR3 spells CASGTVNYGYTF. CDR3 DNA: TGTGCCAGCGGAACAGTTAACTATGGCTACACCTTC.

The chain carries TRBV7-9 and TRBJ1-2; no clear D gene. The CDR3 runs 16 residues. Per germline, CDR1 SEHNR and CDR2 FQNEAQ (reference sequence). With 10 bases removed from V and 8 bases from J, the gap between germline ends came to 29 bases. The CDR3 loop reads CAIPGRTSIPSNGYTF. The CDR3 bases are TGTGCCATCCCCGGGAGGACGAGCATTCCCTCTAACGGCTACACCTTC.

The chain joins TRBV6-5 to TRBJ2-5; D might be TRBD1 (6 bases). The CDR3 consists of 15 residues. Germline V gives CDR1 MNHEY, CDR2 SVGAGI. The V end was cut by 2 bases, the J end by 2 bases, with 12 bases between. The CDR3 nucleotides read TGTGCCAGCAGTTACGGCGTCAGGGGTCAAGAGACCCAGTACTTC. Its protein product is CASSYGVRGQETQYF.

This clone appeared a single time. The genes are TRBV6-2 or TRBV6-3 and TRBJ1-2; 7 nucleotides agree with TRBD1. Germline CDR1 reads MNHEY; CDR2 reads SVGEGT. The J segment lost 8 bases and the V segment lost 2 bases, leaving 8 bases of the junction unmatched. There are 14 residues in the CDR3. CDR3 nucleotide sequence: TGTGCCAGCAGTTACCCCCTGACAGGGCTCGGCTACACCTTC. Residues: CASSYPLTGLGYTF.

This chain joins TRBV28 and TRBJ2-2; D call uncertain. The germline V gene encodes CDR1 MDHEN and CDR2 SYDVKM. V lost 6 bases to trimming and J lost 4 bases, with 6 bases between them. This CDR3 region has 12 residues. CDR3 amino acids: CASSSGTGELFF. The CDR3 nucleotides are TGTGCCAGCAGCTCCGGCACCGGGGAGCTGTTTTTT.

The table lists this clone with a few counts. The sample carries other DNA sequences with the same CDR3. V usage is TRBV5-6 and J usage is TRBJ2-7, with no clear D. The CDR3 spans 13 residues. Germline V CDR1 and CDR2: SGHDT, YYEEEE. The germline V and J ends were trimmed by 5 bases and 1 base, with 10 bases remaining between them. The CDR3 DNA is TGTGCCAGCAGTCTCGCAGTGTCCTACGAGCAGTACTTC. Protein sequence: CASSLAVSYEQYF.

The chain's CDR3 is CASSVGGRGETGELFF. In DNA form, the CDR3 reads TGTGCCAGCAGCGTAGGAGGCAGGGGGGAAACCGGGGAGCTGTTTTTT. V usage is TRBV9 and J usage is TRBJ2-2; tentative D call: TRBD1 (7 bases). The CDR3 consists of 16 residues. The germline V gene encodes CDR1 SGDLS and CDR2 YYNGEE. Trimming left V 0 bases short and J 5 bases short, with 14 bases between.

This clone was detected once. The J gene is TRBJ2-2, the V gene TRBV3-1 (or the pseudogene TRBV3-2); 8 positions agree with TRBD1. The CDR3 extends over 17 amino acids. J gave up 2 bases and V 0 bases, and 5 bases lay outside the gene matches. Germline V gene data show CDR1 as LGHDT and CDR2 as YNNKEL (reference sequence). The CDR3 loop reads CASSQEYRGENTGELFF. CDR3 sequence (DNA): TGTGCCAGCAGCCAAGAATACAGGGGGGAAAACACCGGGGAGCTGTTTTTT.

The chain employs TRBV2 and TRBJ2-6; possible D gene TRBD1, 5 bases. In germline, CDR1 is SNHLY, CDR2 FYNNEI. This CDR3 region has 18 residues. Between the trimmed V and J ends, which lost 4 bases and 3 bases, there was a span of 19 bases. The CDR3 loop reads CASSGQGSPSVGANVLTF. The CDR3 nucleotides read TGTGCCAGCAGTGGGCAGGGAAGCCCCTCTGTTGGGGCCAACGTCCTGACTTTC.